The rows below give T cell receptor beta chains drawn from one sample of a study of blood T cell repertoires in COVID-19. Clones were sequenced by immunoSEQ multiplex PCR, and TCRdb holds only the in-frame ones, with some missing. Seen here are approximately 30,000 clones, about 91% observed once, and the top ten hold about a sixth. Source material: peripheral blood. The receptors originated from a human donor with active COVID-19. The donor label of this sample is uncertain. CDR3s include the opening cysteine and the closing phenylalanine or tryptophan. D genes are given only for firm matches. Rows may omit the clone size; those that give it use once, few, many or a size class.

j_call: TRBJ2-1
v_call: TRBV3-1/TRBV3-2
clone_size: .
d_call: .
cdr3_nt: TGTGCCAGCAGCCGCAACGCGCCGGGTCCTTACAATGAGCAGTTCTTC
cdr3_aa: CASSRNAPGPYNEQFF

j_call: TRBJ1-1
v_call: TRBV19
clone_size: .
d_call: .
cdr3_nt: TGTGCCAGTAGTATTCGTACCCTCGAGGGCACTGAAGCTTTCTTT
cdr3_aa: CASSIRTLEGTEAFF

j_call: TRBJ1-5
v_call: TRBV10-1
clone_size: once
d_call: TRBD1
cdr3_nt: TGCGCCAGCAGTGGCAGGGGGAATCAGCCCCAGCATTTT
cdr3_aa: CASSGRGNQPQHF

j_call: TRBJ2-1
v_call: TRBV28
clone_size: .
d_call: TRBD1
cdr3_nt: TGTGCCAGCAGTTTAACGGGACAGGGGTACAATGAGCAGTTCTTC
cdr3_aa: CASSLTGQGYNEQFF

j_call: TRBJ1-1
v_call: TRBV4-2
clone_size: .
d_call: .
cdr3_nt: TGTGCCAGCAGCCACCCGGAAACGGGAATTGAAGCTTTCTTT
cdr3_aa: CASSHPETGIEAFF

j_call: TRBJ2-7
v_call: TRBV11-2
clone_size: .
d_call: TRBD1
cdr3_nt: TGTGCCAGCAGCTCTTTGACAGGGACGGGCTACGAGCAGTACTTC
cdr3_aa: CASSSLTGTGYEQYF

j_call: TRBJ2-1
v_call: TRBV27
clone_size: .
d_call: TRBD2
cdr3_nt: TGTGCCAGCAGTCCGAGAGCTCGAGCGGGAGGGCCAAACAATGAGCAGTTCTTC
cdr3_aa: CASSPRARAGGPNNEQFF

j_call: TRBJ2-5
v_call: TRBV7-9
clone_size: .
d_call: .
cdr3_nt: TGTGCCAGCAGCCCCAGGCTATCAGAGACCCAGTACTTC
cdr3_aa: CASSPRLSETQYF

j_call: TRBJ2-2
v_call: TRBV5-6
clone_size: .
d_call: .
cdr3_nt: TGTGCCAGCAGCATCGACACCGGGGAGCTGTTTTTT
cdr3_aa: CASSIDTGELFF

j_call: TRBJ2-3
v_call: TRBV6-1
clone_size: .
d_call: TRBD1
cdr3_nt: TGTGCCAGCAGTGATTTTGGGACAGGGGGCACAGATACGCAGTATTTT
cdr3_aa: CASSDFGTGGTDTQYF

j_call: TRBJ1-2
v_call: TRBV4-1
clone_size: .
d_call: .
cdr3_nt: TGCGCCAGCAGCCAAGTATCCGGGAGGGAGGGCTACACCTTC
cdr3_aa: CASSQVSGREGYTF

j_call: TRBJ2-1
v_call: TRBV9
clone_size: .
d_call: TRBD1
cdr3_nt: TGTGCCAGCAGCGTAGCCCGGACAGGCTTCAGGATACGGAATGAGCAGTTCTTC
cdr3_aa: CASSVARTGFRIRNEQFF

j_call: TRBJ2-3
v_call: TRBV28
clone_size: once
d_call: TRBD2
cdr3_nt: TGTGCCAGCAGTCTTAGCGGGAGCTCAGATACGCAGTATTTT
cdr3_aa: CASSLSGSSDTQYF

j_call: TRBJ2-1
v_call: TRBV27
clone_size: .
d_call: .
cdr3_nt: TGTGCCAGCAGTTTACTAGGTGCCTACAATGAGCAGTTCTTC
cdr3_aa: CASSLLGAYNEQFF

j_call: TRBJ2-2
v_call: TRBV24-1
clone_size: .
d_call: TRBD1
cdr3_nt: TGTGCCACCAGTGATTTGGGGGACAGGGGCACCGGGGAGCTGTTTTTT
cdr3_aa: CATSDLGDRGTGELFF

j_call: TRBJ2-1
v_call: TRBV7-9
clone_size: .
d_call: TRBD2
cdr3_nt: TGTGCCAGCAGCTTAGTCGGGGGGTCTTACAATGAGCAGTTCTTC
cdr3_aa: CASSLVGGSYNEQFF

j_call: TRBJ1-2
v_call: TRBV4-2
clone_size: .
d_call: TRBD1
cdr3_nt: TGTGCCAGCAGCCCGTCTACCGCCGGGACAGGGAAAGAACATGGCTACACCTTC
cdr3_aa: CASSPSTAGTGKEHGYTF

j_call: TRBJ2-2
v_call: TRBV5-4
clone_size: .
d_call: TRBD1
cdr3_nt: TGTGCCAGCAGCTTGGCCGGGACAGACACCGGGGAGCTGTTTTTT
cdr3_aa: CASSLAGTDTGELFF

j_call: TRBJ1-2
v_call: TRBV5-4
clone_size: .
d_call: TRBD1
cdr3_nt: TGTGCCAGCAGCTTACGTGGACAGGGGAACTATGGCTACACCTTC
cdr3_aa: CASSLRGQGNYGYTF

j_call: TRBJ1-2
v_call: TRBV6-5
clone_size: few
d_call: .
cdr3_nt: TGTGCCAGCAGGGAGCCAGGGGAAGCTAACTATGGCTACACCTTC
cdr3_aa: CASREPGEANYGYTF

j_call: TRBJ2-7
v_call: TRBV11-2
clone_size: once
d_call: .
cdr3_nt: TGTGCCAGCAGCCTGGGACTGGCTTCCTACGAGCAGTACTTC
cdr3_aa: CASSLGLASYEQYF

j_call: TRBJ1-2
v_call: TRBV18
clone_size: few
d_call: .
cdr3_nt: TGTGCCAGCTCACCCCCGACAGAGAGCTATGGCTACACCTTC
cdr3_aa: CASSPPTESYGYTF

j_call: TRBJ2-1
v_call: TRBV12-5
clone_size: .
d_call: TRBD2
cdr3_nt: TGTGCTAGTGGGGCTAGCGGGGGGCCTGAGCAGTTCTTC
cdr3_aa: CASGASGGPEQFF

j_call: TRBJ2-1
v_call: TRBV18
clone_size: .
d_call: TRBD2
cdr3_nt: TGTGCCAGCTCACCACGAGTCCCACTAGCGGGGGGGCCTGTCGGTAATGAGCAGTTCTTC
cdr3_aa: CASSPRVPLAGGPVGNEQFF

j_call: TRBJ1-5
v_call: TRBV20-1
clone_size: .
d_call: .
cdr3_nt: TGCAGTGCTAGTGGCCAGGGTCAGCCCCAGCATTTT
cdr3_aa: CSASGQGQPQHF

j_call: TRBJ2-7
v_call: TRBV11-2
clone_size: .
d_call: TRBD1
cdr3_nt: TGTGCCAGCAGCTTTACCGGGACAGGGGAGGTCGAGCAGTACTTC
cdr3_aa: CASSFTGTGEVEQYF

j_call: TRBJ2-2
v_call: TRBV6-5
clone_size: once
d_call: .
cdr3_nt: TGTGCCAGCAGAACGACTCAGACAGACACCGGGGAGCTGTTTTTT
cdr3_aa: CASRTTQTDTGELFF

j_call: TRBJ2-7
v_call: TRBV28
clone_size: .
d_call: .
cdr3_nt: TGTGCCTGCCTAGGTGGGGCCGAGCAGTACTTC
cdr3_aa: CACLGGAEQYF

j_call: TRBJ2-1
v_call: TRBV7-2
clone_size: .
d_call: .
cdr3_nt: TGTGCCAGCAGCTTAGCGTCGGGGAGCTCCTACAATGAGCAGTTCTTC
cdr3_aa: CASSLASGSSYNEQFF

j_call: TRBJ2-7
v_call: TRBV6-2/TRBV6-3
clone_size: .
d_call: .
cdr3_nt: TGTGCCAGCAGTTACTCGCGGCGGGGATCCTACGAGCAGTACTTC
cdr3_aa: CASSYSRRGSYEQYF

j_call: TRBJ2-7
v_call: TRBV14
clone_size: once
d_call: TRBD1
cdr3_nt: TGTGCCAGCAGCCCGGAGACAGGGTATCTCTACGAGCAGTACTTC
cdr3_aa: CASSPETGYLYEQYF

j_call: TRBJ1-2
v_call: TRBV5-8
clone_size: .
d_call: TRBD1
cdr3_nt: TGTGCCAGCAGTCGGGACAGGGTTGGCTACACCTTC
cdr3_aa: CASSRDRVGYTF

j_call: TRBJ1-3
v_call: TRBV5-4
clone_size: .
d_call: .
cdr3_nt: TGTGCCAGCAGCTTGGATCGCTCTGGAAACACCATATATTTT
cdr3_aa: CASSLDRSGNTIYF

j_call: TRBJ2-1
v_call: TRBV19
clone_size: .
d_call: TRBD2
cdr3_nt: TGTGCCAGTAGTATAGGGCTAGCGGGGGGTAACAATGAGCAGTTCTTC
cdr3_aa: CASSIGLAGGNNEQFF

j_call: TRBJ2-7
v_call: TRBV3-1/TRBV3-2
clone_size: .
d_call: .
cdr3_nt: TGTGCCAGCAGCCAAGTTGAAGTAGTGCAGTACTTC
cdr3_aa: CASSQVEVVQYF

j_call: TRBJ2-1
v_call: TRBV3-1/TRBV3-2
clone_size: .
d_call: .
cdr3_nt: TGTGCCAGCAGCCAAAAGGGAGTCAATGAGCAGTTCTTC
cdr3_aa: CASSQKGVNEQFF

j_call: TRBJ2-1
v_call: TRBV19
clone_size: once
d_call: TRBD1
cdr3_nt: TGTGCCAGTACCGGACAGGGGGAGTACAATGAGCAGTTCTTC
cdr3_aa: CASTGQGEYNEQFF

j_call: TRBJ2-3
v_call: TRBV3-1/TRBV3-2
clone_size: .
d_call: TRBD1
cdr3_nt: TGTGCCAGCAGCCTCCCCAGGGGGAACGCAGATACGCAGTATTTT
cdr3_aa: CASSLPRGNADTQYF

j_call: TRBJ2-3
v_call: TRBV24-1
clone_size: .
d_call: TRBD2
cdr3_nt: TGTGCCACCAGTGAGCGGACTAGCGGGACAGGTCCAGATACGCAGTATTTT
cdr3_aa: CATSERTSGTGPDTQYF

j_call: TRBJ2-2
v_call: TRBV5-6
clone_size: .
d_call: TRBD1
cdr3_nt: TGTGCCAGCAGCCGGGGACAGGGCGGTTCGAACACCGGGGAGCTGTTTTTT
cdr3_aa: CASSRGQGGSNTGELFF

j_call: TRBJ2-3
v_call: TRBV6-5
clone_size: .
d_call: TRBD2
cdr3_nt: TGTGCCAGCAGTTACAGTCGGGGGGGCCTTGGAGATACGCAGTATTTT
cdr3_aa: CASSYSRGGLGDTQYF

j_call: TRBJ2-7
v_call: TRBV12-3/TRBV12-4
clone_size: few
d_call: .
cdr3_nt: TGTGCCAGCACCTGGGGCCGCGAGCAGTACTTC
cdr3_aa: CASTWGREQYF

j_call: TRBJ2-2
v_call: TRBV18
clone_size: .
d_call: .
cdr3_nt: TGTGCCAGCTCACCGACCGGGTCTACGAGCGGGGAGCTGTTTTTT
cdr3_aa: CASSPTGSTSGELFF

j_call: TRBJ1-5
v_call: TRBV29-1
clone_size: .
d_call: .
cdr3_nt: TGCAGCGTTGATGGAGGGCGCGATCAGCCCCAGCATTTT
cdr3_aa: CSVDGGRDQPQHF

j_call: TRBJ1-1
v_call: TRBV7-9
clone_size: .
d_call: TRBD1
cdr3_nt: TGTGCCAGCAGCTTTAAGGGGGCGATGAACACTGAAGCTTTCTTT
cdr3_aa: CASSFKGAMNTEAFF

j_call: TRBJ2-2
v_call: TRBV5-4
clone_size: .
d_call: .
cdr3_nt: TGTGCCAGCAGCCCGGCGTCGGGGTTGGGCGGGGAGCTGTTTTTT
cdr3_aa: CASSPASGLGGELFF

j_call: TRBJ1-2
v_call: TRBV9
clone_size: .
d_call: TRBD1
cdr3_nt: TGTGCCAGCAGCGTAGGAGGGGGACAGGGGGATGGCTACACCTTC
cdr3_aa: CASSVGGGQGDGYTF

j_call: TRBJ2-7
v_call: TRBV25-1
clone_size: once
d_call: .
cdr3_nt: TGTGCCAGCTCAGGGTGGGACGAGCAGTACTTC
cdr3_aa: CASSGWDEQYF

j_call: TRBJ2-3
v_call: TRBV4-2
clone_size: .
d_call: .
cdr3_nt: TGTGCCAGCAGCTACGGGACAAGTGGCACAGATACGCAGTATTTT
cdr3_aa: CASSYGTSGTDTQYF

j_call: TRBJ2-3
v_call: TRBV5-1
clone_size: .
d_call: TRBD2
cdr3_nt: TGCGCCAGCAGCGGGACCCCGGGAGGGAACACAGATACGCAGTATTTT
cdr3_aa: CASSGTPGGNTDTQYF

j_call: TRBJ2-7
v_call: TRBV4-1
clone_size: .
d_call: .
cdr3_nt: TGCGCCAGCAGCCCACGCCAGGGGCTTAACTACGAGCAGTACTTC
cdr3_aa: CASSPRQGLNYEQYF

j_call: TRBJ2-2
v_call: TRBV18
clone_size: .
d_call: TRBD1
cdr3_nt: TGTGCCAGCTCGCGGTTGACAGGGGGCGTCGGGGAGCTGTTTTTT
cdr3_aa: CASSRLTGGVGELFF

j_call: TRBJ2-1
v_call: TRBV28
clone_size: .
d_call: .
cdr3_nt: TGTGCCAGCAGTTTACGGGAGACCTACAATGAGCAGTTCTTC
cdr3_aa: CASSLRETYNEQFF

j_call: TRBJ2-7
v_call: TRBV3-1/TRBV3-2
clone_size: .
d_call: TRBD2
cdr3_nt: TGTGCCAGCAGCTCGCGACTAGCGGGAGGAGGCGAGCAGTACTTC
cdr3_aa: CASSSRLAGGGEQYF

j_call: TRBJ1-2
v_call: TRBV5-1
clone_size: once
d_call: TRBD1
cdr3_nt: TGCGCCAGCAGACCACCAAATGACAGGGCGGGTGGCTACACCTTC
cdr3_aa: CASRPPNDRAGGYTF